The 8 T cell receptor beta chains given below trace back to one sample, sequenced in a study of PD-1 blockade in classical Hodgkin lymphoma. Specified time point: cycle 4 day 1 (C4D1), after 5 to 7 weeks of nivolumab. There was relapse after autologous stem cell transplantation in every patient, and there was variation in brentuximab vedotin exposure. Libraries were prepared by immunoSEQ multiplex PCR; TCRdb keeps only in-frame clonotypes and omits some of them. In the table there are tens of thousands of clones, about nine tenths of which are singletons. The sequencing used peripheral blood mononuclear cells (PBMCs), collected before the fourth cycle of nivolumab. The receptors were gathered from a human donor with classical Hodgkin lymphoma.

The chain couples TRBV5-1 to TRBJ1-6, with 8 bases identical to TRBD1. Germline loops: CDR1 SGHRS, CDR2 YFSETQ. The CDR3 consists of 15 residues. Trimming cost V 4 bases and J 6 bases; bases outside gene matches: 6. CDR3 amino acids: CASSPGQGGNSPLHF. In nucleotides, the CDR3 is TGCGCCAGCAGCCCCGGACAGGGTGGTAATTCACCCCTCCACTTT.

The rearrangement joins TRBV19 to TRBJ1-1; no definite D call. CDR1 is LNHDA, CDR2 SQIVND, per germline (reference sequence). The CDR3 is 11 amino acids. V gave up 3 bases and J gave up 8 bases, with 7 bases separating them. This CDR3 reads CASSIMREAFF. Written as DNA, the CDR3 is TGTGCCAGTAGTATTATGCGAGAAGCTTTCTTT.

This chain links TRBV28 with TRBJ2-1, with 9 bases fitting TRBD1. J gave up 6 bases and V 7 bases, and 10 bases lay outside the gene matches. Germline V gives CDR1 MDHEN, CDR2 SYDVKM. CDR3 length equals 15 residues. The chain's CDR3 is CASTRPGQGRNEQFF. Written as DNA, the CDR3 is TGTGCCAGCACCCGCCCGGGACAGGGACGCAATGAGCAGTTCTTC.

The gene calls are TRBV15 and TRBJ2-1, with 11 bases that match TRBD2. From germline, CDR1 is LNHNV and CDR2 YYDKDF (reference sequence). This CDR3 comprises 21 residues. V lost 5 bases and J lost 1; bases outside the gene matches: 19. As DNA, the CDR3 is TGTGCCACCAGCGAGGCTAAACTAGCGGGGGCTCCCTGGGGGTCCTACAATGAGCAGTTCTTC. This gives the protein CATSEAKLAGAPWGSYNEQFF.

V gene TRBV9 combines with J gene TRBJ2-1; TRBD1 or TRBD2 may be the D gene (5 bases each). There are 17 residues in the CDR3. V was clipped by 3 bases and J by 1 base, with 17 bases between them. CDR1 is SGDLS and CDR2 is YYNGEE in the germline V gene. As DNA, the CDR3 is TGTGCCAGCAGCGGATCGGGAAGGGGTGGTTCCTACAATGAGCAGTTCTTC. It yields the protein CASSGSGRGGSYNEQFF.

This clone appeared once. The chain employs TRBV4-2 and TRBJ1-5; 7 positions agree with TRBD1. CDR3 length: 14 amino acids. The ends lost 4 bases at V and 6 bases at J; junction bases unmatched: 6. In germline, CDR1 is LGHNA, CDR2 YNFKEQ. The CDR3 nucleotides read TGTGCCAGCAGCCGAACAGGGGAAGGTCAGCCCCAGCATTTT. Translated, it gives CASSRTGEGQPQHF.

V gene TRBV28 combines with J gene TRBJ1-1; tentatively, D is TRBD1 (5 bases). The V gene's germline CDR1 is MDHEN and CDR2 SYDVKM. With 3 bases removed from V and 1 base from J, the gap between germline ends came to 6 bases. CDR3 size: 13 residues. The CDR3 sequence: CASSLGPNTEAFF. CDR3 DNA: TGTGCCAGCAGTTTGGGACCGAACACTGAAGCTTTCTTT.

The chain uses TRBV4-1 and TRBJ1-4; D is ambiguous. The germline V gene encodes CDR1 MGHRA and CDR2 YSYEKL. This CDR3 contains 14 residues. V was cut by 5 bases and J by 5 bases, with 12 bases left in between. The CDR3 here is CASSSTALNEKLFF. The DNA for the CDR3 is TGCGCCAGCAGCTCTACGGCCTTAAATGAAAAACTGTTTTTT.